The 26 T cell receptor beta chains below all came from one sample that was sequenced in a study of tumor-infiltrating lymphocytes in primary liver carcinoma. With 500 ng total RNA as template and a constant-region primer, TCR beta cDNA was made. ARM-PCR, slightly modified, supplied the TCR beta libraries through three nested multiplex PCR rounds. Forward primers for TRBV1-TRBV30 and a C-beta reverse primer served the first two PCR rounds, at 10 cycles each. TCRdb processed the multiplex PCR reads anew with MiXCR; each CDR3 protein has one entry. The sample has almost 200,000 distinct CDR3 sequences; 65% are singletons. Both blood RNA, taken from unsorted whole blood, and germline DNA were extracted. The sample was peripheral blood. The receptors stem from a woman aged 55-69 years with primary liver carcinoma and hepatitis B virus infection.

As concerns this clonotype: One end of the junction varies from germline; a read error may be responsible. The chain employs TRBV11-2 and TRBJ2-2, with 7 nucleotides matching TRBD1. Germline CDR1 SGHAT, CDR2 FQNNGV. This CDR3 region has 14 residues. The CDR3 sequence is CAGSLSDREGELFF. CDR3 nucleotides: TGTGCCGGCAGTTTATCCGACAGGGAGGGGGAGCTGTTTTTT.

On this clonotype: One junction end does not reproduce the germline sequence, and a read error may be involved. The chain is built from TRBV4-1 and TRBJ1-4; D is undetermined. Germline V gene sequence: CDR1 MGHRA, CDR2 YSYEKL. This CDR3 contains 15 residues. CDR3 bases: TGCGCCAGCAGCCCCACTACGGGTCCTAATGAAAAACTGTTCTTT. Its protein product is CASSPTTGPNEKLFF.

About this clonotype: The CDR3 does not end in the conserved phenylalanine or tryptophan, so this is likely a read error. The CDR3 is CASSQIGSEQYY. CDR3 in DNA: TGTGCCAGCAGCCAGATAGGGTCCGAGCAGTACTAC. The gene calls are TRBV11-2 and TRBJ2-7; D call uncertain. The CDR3 sequence is 12 residues long. Trimming took 5 bases from V and 6 from J, leaving 11 bases between them. CDR1 and CDR2 (germline): SGHAT, FQNNGV.

On this clonotype: With a much larger clone just one base away, this may be a read error. The chain joins TRBV12-3 or TRBV12-4 to TRBJ2-5; D possibly matches TRBD1 or TRBD2 (6 bases each). This CDR3 contains 14 residues. Trimming removed 4 bases from V and 5 bases from J, with 14 bases in between. The DNA of the CDR3 is TGTGCCAGCAGTTCGATGGGGGGCCGGGAGACCCAGTACTTC. This gives the protein CASSSMGGRETQYF.

This clonotype was seen many times. This chain links TRBV6-1 with TRBJ2-2; tentatively, D is TRBD2 (5 bases). Germline-derived CDR1 and CDR2 are MNHNS and SASEGT. V was pared by 6 bases and J by 3 bases, with 14 bases between. The CDR3 runs to 15 residues. CDR3 sequence: CASSGMLMDTGELFF. The CDR3 region has the DNA TGTGCCAGCAGCGGGATGTTGATGGACACCGGGGAGCTGTTTTTT.

Concerning this clonotype itself: The missing conserved phenylalanine or tryptophan at the end of this CDR3 makes a read error likely. The DNA is left out, because the CDR3 cannot be placed on it with certainty; the CDR3 is given as TCRdb lists it. The V and J genes are TRBV11-2 and TRBJ1-3. The CDR3 extends over 17 residues, inclusive of both ends. Per germline, CDR1 SGHAT and CDR2 FQNNGV. This CDR3 is CASSLAPRTGSGITRYY.

About this clonotype itself: A read error may be the cause here, since a much bigger clone is one base away. The chain recombines TRBV5-6 with TRBJ1-1; D might be TRBD1 (5 bases). V lost 6 bases, J lost 4 bases, and 10 bases lay in between. The CDR3 runs to 12 residues. Germline V CDR1 and CDR2: SGHDT, YYEEEE. As DNA, the CDR3 is TGTGCCAGCAACTGGACAAGCACTGAAGCTTTCTTT. Encoded protein: CASNWTSTEAFF.

This clonotype was counted at least ten times. The V and J genes are TRBV6-6 and TRBJ2-7; a possible D gene is TRBD1 (5 bases). V lost 6 bases, J lost 2 bases, and 11 bases lay in between. Germline CDR1 is MNHNY and CDR2 is SVGAGI (reference sequence). The CDR3 totals 13 residues. CDR3 in DNA: TGTGCCAGCAGCTACGACAGAGCCTACGAGCAGTACTTC. This gives the protein CASSYDRAYEQYF.

Comments on this clonotype: The germline gene is not matched at one end of the junction; a read error may be the cause. This chain joins TRBV7-8 and TRBJ2-7, with TRBD2 as a possible D gene (5 bases). From germline, CDR1 is SGHVS and CDR2 FQNEAQ. There are 15 residues in the CDR3. The CDR3 DNA is TGTGTCAGCAGCTTAGCGCAGGTACCTCCGTACGAGCAGTACTTC. Translation gives CVSSLAQVPPYEQYF.

In regard to this clonotype: A much larger clone differs from this one at a single base, so this may be a read error. The rearrangement uses TRBV12-3 or TRBV12-4 and TRBJ1-1; the match to TRBD1 covers 9 bases. This CDR3 region has 14 residues. Trimming at V came to 8 bases and at J to 5 bases, leaving 9 bases not matched to a gene. The CDR3 protein is CASCSTGGGTEAFF. Written as DNA, the CDR3 is TGTGCCAGCTGTTCGACAGGGGGTGGAACTGAAGCTTTCTTT.

This clonotype was seen many times. V is TRBV6-6 and J is TRBJ1-1, with 7 bases identical to TRBD1. CDR1 MNHNY and CDR2 SVGAGI come from the germline V gene (reference sequence). The CDR3 has 13 amino acids. V was clipped by 6 bases and J by 5 bases; unmatched bases: 6. The CDR3 spells CASSIDRETEAFF. The CDR3 coding sequence is TGTGCCAGCAGCATAGACAGGGAGACTGAAGCTTTCTTT.

The CDR3 DNA is TGTGCCGGCAAGCCGCATAACACCGGGGAGCTGTTTTTT. It is translated as CAGKPHNTGELFF. The chain employs TRBV6-5 and TRBJ2-2; D not certain. The CDR3 is made up of 13 amino acids. Germline CDR1 and CDR2: MNHEY and SVGAGI. Trimming removed 11 bases at V and 2 bases at J, with 12 bases between.

This clonotype occurred many times. The rearrangement uses TRBV7-9 and TRBJ2-1; 8 positions agree with TRBD1. The germline CDR1 and CDR2 sequences are SEHNR and FQNEAQ (reference sequence). Trimming took 2 bases from V and 3 from J; bases not matched to a gene: 0. The CDR3 totals 14 residues. In DNA, the CDR3 is TGTGCCAGCAGCTTAACAGGGGGCTACAATGAGCAGTTCTTC. Residues: CASSLTGGYNEQFF.

As for this clonotype: The missing conserved phenylalanine or tryptophan at the end of this CDR3 makes a read error likely. Here the CDR3 reads CASSLVTLGRVDSGANVLTL. The CDR3 DNA reads as TGTGCCAGCAGCTTAGTGACGCTGGGCAGGGTAGACTCTGGGGCCAACGTCCTGACTCTC. The gene calls are TRBV11-2 and TRBJ2-6; the D gene is possibly TRBD1 (5 bases). The CDR3 totals 20 residues. With 1 base removed from V and 0 bases from J, the gap between germline ends came to 19 bases. Germline V gene sequence: CDR1 SGHAT, CDR2 FQNNGV.

CDR3: CASSGRTSTDTQYF. The CDR3 region has the DNA TGCGCCAGCAGCGGGAGGACTAGCACAGATACGCAGTATTTT. V gene TRBV5-1 combines with J gene TRBJ2-3; possible D gene TRBD2, 6 bases. The length of the CDR3 is 14 residues. CDR1 is SGHRS, CDR2 YFSETQ, per germline. Between the trimmed V and J ends, which lost 4 bases and 0 bases, there was a span of 9 bases.

In its sample, this clonotype was seen many times. The chain recombines TRBV6-5 with TRBJ1-2; D is unresolved. With 0 bases removed from V and 4 bases from J, the gap between germline ends came to 9 bases. This CDR3 region has 14 residues. Germline CDR1 and CDR2: MNHEY and SVGAGI. As DNA, the CDR3 is TGTGCCAGCAGTTACTCAGCGGGATTCTATGGCTACACCTTC. Translation: CASSYSAGFYGYTF.

CDR3 nucleotides: TGCAGTGCTAGAGAAACGGGACAGAGGGGCGAGCAGTACTTC. This translates into CSARETGQRGEQYF. This chain uses TRBV20-1 with TRBJ2-7; 7 bases are shared with TRBD1. There are 14 residues in the CDR3. Germline CDR1 is DFQATT and CDR2 is SNEGSKA (reference sequence). Trimming at V came to 0 bases and at J to 6 bases, leaving 8 bases not matched to a gene.

This clonotype was counted once. J is TRBJ2-1 and V is TRBV5-1; D unclear. With 0 bases removed from V and 4 bases from J, the gap between germline ends came to 8 bases. CDR1 and CDR2 (germline): SGHRS, YFSETQ. The CDR3 has 14 amino acids. The CDR3 DNA is TGCGCCAGCAGCTTGGTTTCATGGTACAATGAGCAGTTCTTC. Amino acids: CASSLVSWYNEQFF.

This clonotype has more than one count but fewer than ten. V is TRBV5-1 and J is TRBJ2-5, with D unresolved. Germline CDR1 and CDR2: SGHRS and YFSETQ. This CDR3 comprises 14 residues. Between the trimmed V and J ends, which lost 2 bases and 1 base, there was a span of 9 bases. The CDR3 spells CASSFNTAQETQYF. The CDR3 DNA reads TGCGCCAGCAGCTTTAATACGGCCCAAGAGACCCAGTACTTC.

This clonotype was seen just once. Relative to the germline gene, one junction end is altered; a read error may explain this. The genes are TRBV11-2 and TRBJ2-2; weak D call: TRBD2 (6 bases). The CDR3 is 14 amino acids. Germline values: CDR1 SGHAT, CDR2 FQNNGV. CDR3 amino acids: CASSKGGNAGELLF. The CDR3 DNA reads as TGTGCCAGCAGCAAAGGCGGGAACGCCGGGGAGCTGCTTTTT.

This clonotype was observed a few times. A clone one base away is much larger, so this may be a read error. This chain links TRBV4-1 with TRBJ2-3, with D tentatively TRBD1 (5 bases). The CDR3 extends over 16 amino acids. CDR1 is MGHRA and CDR2 is YSYEKL in the germline V gene. The CDR3 DNA reads as TGCGCCAGCAGCCAAGGACAGATCTGGGGCACAGATACGCGGTATTTT. This sequence encodes CASSQGQIWGTDTRYF.

The chain's CDR3 is CASVSTSGVYNEQFF. As DNA, the CDR3 is TGTGCCAGCGTCTCGACTAGCGGGGTCTACAATGAGCAGTTCTTC. The J gene is TRBJ2-1, the V gene TRBV11-1; TRBD2 aligns across 11 bases. Germline V gene data show CDR1 as SGHAT and CDR2 as FQDESV (reference sequence). The CDR3 runs 15 residues. With V trimmed by 8 bases and J by 3 bases, 6 bases remained unmatched.

This clonotype has only a few counts. This may arise from a read error, as a much more abundant clone is one base away. Given the absence of the conserved phenylalanine or tryptophan at the CDR3 end, a read error is likely. The V and J genes are TRBV29-1 and TRBJ1-1; maybe TRBD1 (5 bases). CDR1 is SQVTM, CDR2 ANQGSEA, per germline. The V end was cut by 4 bases, the J end by 1 base, with 16 bases between. The CDR3 is made up of 15 amino acids. Here the CDR3 DNA reads TGCAGCGTTGTGGGTCAGGGTCGGCGGAACACTGAAGCTTTCTTA. Amino acid sequence: CSVVGQGRRNTEAFL.

Comment on this clonotype: Given a much more abundant clone one base away, this may be a read error. V is TRBV6-1 and J is TRBJ1-5; D not certain. The J call is in doubt because the DNA end fits TRBJ2-3 better. The CDR3 consists of 13 residues. The germline V gene encodes CDR1 MNHNS and CDR2 SASEGT. The CDR3 DNA is TGTGCCAGCAGTGAGACCCCGAATCAGCCCCAGTATTTT. It translates to CASSETPNQPQYF.

About this clonotype: Mismatch with germline at one junction end may stem from a read error. The chain recombines TRBV11-1 with TRBJ2-7, with 7 bases identical to TRBD2. The V gene's germline CDR1 is SGHAT and CDR2 FQDESV (reference sequence). This CDR3 has 14 amino acids. The CDR3 nucleotides are TGTGCCAGCAGCTTATCACGACGGGACTACGAGCAATACTTC. Translating it yields CASSLSRRDYEQYF.

About this clonotype: A junction end diverges from the germline sequence, so it may reflect a read error. The chain couples TRBV11-2 to TRBJ2-7, with 10 bases lining up with TRBD1. The CDR3 totals 17 residues. Germline CDR1 and CDR2: SGHAT and FQNNGV. The CDR3 protein is CASRPTGGKRGSYEHHF. The CDR3 coding sequence is TGTGCCAGCAGGCCGACAGGGGGCAAAAGGGGCTCCTACGAGCATCACTTC.